Listed below are T cell receptor beta chains from one sample, sequenced in a study of shared clonotypes between healthy human individuals. Clones were read by immunoSEQ multiplex PCR, and TCRdb kept only the in-frame ones, dropping some. Among some 980,000 clones listed, less than 85% were seen once. The material sequenced was memory CD4+ T cells sorted from blood. The receptor source for this set is a man younger than 30 in good health. The CDR3 runs from the conserved cysteine through the conserved F or W. The order of the fields is V gene, J gene, CDR3 protein.

v_gene: TRBV7-6; j_gene: TRBJ2-7; CDR3aa: CASSLRDQGPYEQYF
v_gene: TRBV6-4; j_gene: TRBJ2-2; CDR3aa: CASSSGTSAQVLFF
v_gene: TRBV12-5; j_gene: TRBJ2-3; CDR3aa: CASGFGHGETDTQYF
v_gene: TRBV29-1; j_gene: TRBJ2-7; CDR3aa: CSVALNSYEQYF
v_gene: TRBV5-4; j_gene: TRBJ2-3; CDR3aa: CASSQPNSGRGTDTQYF
v_gene: TRBV11-3; j_gene: TRBJ2-5; CDR3aa: CASSPGGTQETQYF
v_gene: TRBV7-9; j_gene: TRBJ1-1; CDR3aa: CASSFGTDTEAFF
v_gene: TRBV9; j_gene: TRBJ1-2; CDR3aa: CASSPLGGVYGYTF
v_gene: TRBV11-2; j_gene: TRBJ2-1; CDR3aa: CASSLDSTSYEQFF
v_gene: TRBV10-3; j_gene: TRBJ2-1; CDR3aa: CAISTGAVALFF
v_gene: TRBV6-1; j_gene: TRBJ2-2; CDR3aa: CASSEARPSRRELFF
v_gene: TRBV9; j_gene: TRBJ2-6; CDR3aa: CASSVYGAGANVLTF
v_gene: TRBV25-1; j_gene: TRBJ2-2; CDR3aa: CASTRTGELFF
v_gene: TRBV9; j_gene: TRBJ2-5; CDR3aa: CASSDSGGRGETQYF
v_gene: TRBV30; j_gene: TRBJ2-4; CDR3aa: CAWSVPWDSQSSLAKNIQYF
v_gene: TRBV7-9; j_gene: TRBJ1-6; CDR3aa: CASSVWPSPLHF
v_gene: TRBV6-1; j_gene: TRBJ1-1; CDR3aa: CASSEGTAPARAFF
v_gene: TRBV7-3; j_gene: TRBJ2-1; CDR3aa: CASSLGLAVYNEQFF
v_gene: TRBV7-8; j_gene: TRBJ2-7; CDR3aa: CASSLSGAVSYEQYF
v_gene: TRBV5-1; j_gene: TRBJ2-7; CDR3aa: CASSLGGTYSYEQYF
v_gene: TRBV18; j_gene: TRBJ1-2; CDR3aa: CASSPDRGSKGYTF
v_gene: TRBV7-2; j_gene: TRBJ2-7; CDR3aa: CASSFDGGKEQYF
v_gene: TRBV7-9; j_gene: TRBJ2-2; CDR3aa: CASSGWTGSNTGELFF
v_gene: TRBV5-1; j_gene: TRBJ2-5; CDR3aa: CASSGSTGGQETQYF
v_gene: TRBV18; j_gene: TRBJ2-5; CDR3aa: CASSPEETQYF
v_gene: TRBV6-5; j_gene: TRBJ2-7; CDR3aa: CASSPSGQYGQYF
v_gene: TRBV18; j_gene: TRBJ1-4; CDR3aa: CASSPPGLGEKLFF
v_gene: TRBV5-1; j_gene: TRBJ2-3; CDR3aa: CASSIGQGGPTDTQYF
v_gene: TRBV11-2; j_gene: TRBJ2-7; CDR3aa: CASSFPTGTRSTYEQYF
v_gene: TRBV6-1; j_gene: TRBJ1-3; CDR3aa: CASSTGQAGNTIYF
v_gene: TRBV5-1; j_gene: TRBJ2-5; CDR3aa: CASSLARTEGTQYF
v_gene: TRBV6-6; j_gene: TRBJ1-1; CDR3aa: CASSINTEAFF
v_gene: TRBV29-1; j_gene: TRBJ1-1; CDR3aa: CRPNGTPNTEAFF
v_gene: TRBV19; j_gene: TRBJ2-1; CDR3aa: CASSLGLTPEQFF
v_gene: TRBV4-1; j_gene: TRBJ2-1; CDR3aa: CASSQERDPGLASPGSYNEQFF
v_gene: TRBV5-1; j_gene: TRBJ2-1; CDR3aa: CASSFLREGSHEQFF
v_gene: TRBV30; j_gene: TRBJ1-3; CDR3aa: CAWSVAAGGNTIYF
v_gene: TRBV7-9; j_gene: TRBJ2-3; CDR3aa: CASSVNPSTDTQYF
v_gene: TRBV6-5; j_gene: TRBJ1-2; CDR3aa: CASSTSSGRGYTF
v_gene: TRBV30; j_gene: TRBJ2-6; CDR3aa: CARDRGVWSGANVLTF
v_gene: TRBV28; j_gene: TRBJ1-1; CDR3aa: CASSLRRGANTEAFF
v_gene: TRBV30; j_gene: TRBJ2-5; CDR3aa: CAWDRGPGETQYF
v_gene: TRBV7-9; j_gene: TRBJ2-1; CDR3aa: CASSWGQPSYNEQFF
v_gene: TRBV9; j_gene: TRBJ1-2; CDR3aa: CASSEGTGSVGYTF
v_gene: TRBV5-1; j_gene: TRBJ2-7; CDR3aa: CASAKTGSESYEQYF
v_gene: TRBV5-1; j_gene: TRBJ2-3; CDR3aa: CASSLDPYSTDTQYF
v_gene: TRBV7-9; j_gene: TRBJ1-3; CDR3aa: CASSSRVAGNTIYF
v_gene: TRBV12-5; j_gene: TRBJ1-1; CDR3aa: CAGIQGRPTEAFF
v_gene: TRBV30; j_gene: TRBJ1-5; CDR3aa: CAWSVGRNQPQHF
v_gene: TRBV2; j_gene: TRBJ2-3; CDR3aa: CASSEASSALAGGSSTDTQYF
v_gene: TRBV30; j_gene: TRBJ1-1; CDR3aa: CAWSRLTGWITEAFF
v_gene: TRBV4-1; j_gene: TRBJ1-4; CDR3aa: CASSQEMGRNEKLFF
v_gene: TRBV27; j_gene: TRBJ2-2; CDR3aa: CASSLYPGTSGRTNTGELFF
v_gene: TRBV7-2; j_gene: TRBJ2-4; CDR3aa: CASSLDGVLAKNIQYF
v_gene: TRBV5-1; j_gene: TRBJ1-2; CDR3aa: CASRPPSNYGYTF
v_gene: TRBV5-1; j_gene: TRBJ2-3; CDR3aa: CASSLDGALSDTQYF
v_gene: TRBV7-2; j_gene: TRBJ1-1; CDR3aa: CASTGTMNTEAFF